This record looks at one TCR beta chain sequence and its context. What antigen it recognizes has not been identified. Base qualities are not provided; no much larger clone lies one nucleotide away. The sample belongs to a study of blood T cell repertoires in COVID-19 (dated by TCRdb to 2020 to 2021). Turning to the overall study: Samples from collaborators originated in the United States, Italy and Spain and spanned both the acute and convalescent phases of COVID-19. The prospective study material was composed of cDNA or gDNA derived from T cells, B-cell-depleted T cells, or PBMCs. The dataset comprised deeply sampled blood TCRbeta repertoires from subjects exposed to, actively infected with, or recovered from COVID-19. The repertoires were made available in a free public database intended to serve as a resource for research on the immune response to SARS-CoV-2. Samples came from the ongoing ImmuneRACE study (first 160 participants) plus 1,254 subjects from 6 global collaborators. The sample metadata nearly always contained a de-identified subject ID, COVID-19 status, age in years and sex. Where available, HLA class I and class II types were taken from metadata supplied by the sample provider and were not determined by assay-based typing.

A second Seattle source provided samples from volunteer blood donors who had recovered from COVID-19. Each collaborating institution followed its own protocols to collect whole blood in K2EDTA tubes. For TCRbeta analysis, collaborator samples were shipped as frozen whole blood, as isolated PBMCs, or as DNA extracted from either sample type. The CDR3 numbers 15 residues from cysteine through phenylalanine. Only the CDR3 region is kept as DNA, spanning 45 bases read in frame from base 1. Taken from the germline V gene, the CDR1 and CDR2 loops are SGHRS and YFSETQ. At the junction V is shortened by 0 bases and J by 3 bases, with 10 bases in between. The research as a whole found: How much clinical and demographic metadata was included differed by source and by participant, and the metadata was provided uncurated.

TCRbeta CDR3 regions were amplified from genomic DNA by means of the immunoSEQ Assay, a bias-controlled multiplex PCR. The source study handled its data this way. The number of nucleated cells in each sample was estimated by amplification of reference gene primers within the assay. Sequence reads were collapsed and filtered to measure the absolute abundance of every unique TCRbeta CDR3 rearrangement. For each sample, productive Simpson clonality was calculated by taking the square root of Simpson's diversity index across productive rearrangements. TCRdb took this table from immuneACCESS and kept in-frame rearrangements with V and J called. Such tables lack part of the clones; where checked against another copy, unresolved V genes explain under half of the gap, and the rest is unexplained. That table supplies the V and J calls and clone size; D and trimming were determined from the DNA. Counted in this sample were approximately 200,000 clones; roughly 84% of them appeared once. Around 5.5% of the sample is held by the ten biggest clonotypes.

Sequencing was performed on peripheral blood. The origin of this receptor is a woman aged 55-69 years who had recovered from COVID-19. The chain joins TRBV5-1 to TRBJ2-1; there is no confident call for the D gene. The nucleotide sequence is TGCGCCAGCAGCTTGGGGCAGGTTCTCTACAATGAGCAGTTCTTC. Its protein reads: CASSLGQVLYNEQFF. Full variable domain (CDR3 extended with the reference TRBV5-1 and TRBJ2-1 proteins): KAGVTQTPRYLIKTRGQQVTLSCSPISGHRSVSWYQQTPGQGLQFLFEYFSETQRNKGNFPGRFSGRQFSNSRSEMNVSTLELGDSALYLCASSLGQVLYNEQFFGPGTRLTVL.